The next 31 T cell receptor beta chains were all read from a single sample in a study of graft-versus-host responses after intestinal transplantation. Method: immunoSEQ multiplex PCR; TCRdb's copy keeps in-frame clones and lacks some. The sample has more than 45,000 clones; approximately 89% are singletons. Specimen: PBMCs, collected roughly 120 days after intestinal transplantation. The receptors were sampled from a human patient who received an intestinal transplant, so some T cells may come from the graft donor.

The genes are TRBV6-5 and TRBJ2-5, with D maybe TRBD2 (7 bases). The CDR3 extends over 15 amino acids. With 2 bases removed from V and 3 bases from J, the gap between germline ends came to 13 bases. CDR1 is MNHEY and CDR2 is SVGAGI in the germline V gene. The CDR3 coding sequence is TGTGCCAGCAGTTACGGGCGGGGGCAAGAAGAGACCCAGTACTTC. It encodes CASSYGRGQEETQYF.

This rearrangement joins TRBV27 to TRBJ2-7; 7 nucleotides align to TRBD1. J lost 5 bases, V lost 2 bases, and 9 bases had no gene match. The CDR3 is 15 residues long. Germline V gives CDR1 MNHEY, CDR2 SMNVEV (reference sequence). CDR3 sequence (DNA): TGTGCCAGCAGTTTAGGTGTGACAGGGCTCCACGAGCAGTACTTC. This codes for CASSLGVTGLHEQYF.

The chain combines TRBV5-1 with TRBJ1-2; D perhaps matches TRBD1 (5 bases). Germline CDR1 reads SGHRS; CDR2 reads YFSETQ. Trimming took 5 bases from V and 4 from J, leaving 15 bases between them. The CDR3 has 14 amino acids. This CDR3 is CASSWTRTSYGYTF. The CDR3 coding sequence is TGCGCCAGCAGTTGGACTAGGACAAGCTATGGCTACACCTTC.

The J gene is TRBJ1-5, the V gene TRBV30; D call uncertain. The germline V and J ends were trimmed by 0 bases and 9 bases, with 6 bases remaining between them. Per germline, CDR1 GTSNPN and CDR2 SVGIG (reference sequence). This CDR3 region has 11 residues. The CDR3 region has the DNA TGTGCCTGGAGTGTACGGGGGCCCCAGCATTTT. As protein: CAWSVRGPQHF.

The V gene is TRBV20-1, the J gene TRBJ2-7; D is uncertain. The CDR3 length is 11 residues. Per the germline V gene, CDR1 is DFQATT and CDR2 is SNEGSKA (reference sequence). Trimming pared 5 bases from V and 2 bases from J, leaving 7 bases between. In DNA, the CDR3 is TGCAGTGCTCTCCTTACCTACGAGCAGTACTTC. Residues: CSALLTYEQYF.

This clone was observed a few times. The chain links TRBV19 to TRBJ1-5, with a tentative D call TRBD1 (5 bases). Germline CDR1 reads LNHDA; CDR2 reads SQIVND (reference sequence). CDR3 length: 18 residues. The V end was cut by 7 bases, the J end by 0 bases, with 22 bases between. CDR3 region: CASKGEIVGGYSNQPQHF. CDR3 nucleotides: TGTGCCAGTAAAGGGGAAATAGTGGGGGGTTATAGCAATCAGCCCCAGCATTTT.

The chain is built from TRBV2 and TRBJ2-7; 9 bases are shared with TRBD2. The V segment lost 6 bases and the J segment 3 bases; nucleotides outside the gene matches: 3. CDR1 is SNHLY, CDR2 FYNNEI, per germline. The CDR3 is 13 amino acids. The CDR3 sequence: CASRGLADYEQYF. The CDR3 nucleotides read TGTGCCAGCAGGGGACTAGCCGACTACGAGCAGTACTTC.

The V and J genes are TRBV4-2 and TRBJ1-2; D unresolved. The V end lost 5 bases, the J end lost 1 base, and 8 bases lay between the germline ends. The CDR3 runs to 13 residues. Per germline, CDR1 LGHNA and CDR2 YNFKEQ. The CDR3: CASSLGVNYGYTF. The CDR3 nucleotides are TGTGCCAGCAGCTTAGGTGTTAACTATGGCTACACCTTC.

CDR3 protein: CASSVGLNSFTADTQYF. The CDR3 DNA sequence: TGTGCCAGCAGCGTGGGCCTGAACTCATTCACGGCAGATACGCAGTATTTT. The chain carries TRBV9 and TRBJ2-3; unclear D gene. V dropped 2 bases and J dropped 4 bases, with 20 bases sitting between them. Per germline, CDR1 SGDLS and CDR2 YYNGEE. The CDR3 sequence is 17 residues long.

The chain couples TRBV6-1 to TRBJ2-1; TRBD2 matches at 7 bases. The CDR3 is 14 amino acids. Germline V gene data show CDR1 as MNHNS and CDR2 as SASEGT. Losses at the gene ends were 2 bases for V and 7 bases for J; bases not matched to a gene: 5. The CDR3 loop is CASSEYGGTNEQFF. CDR3 sequence (DNA): TGTGCCAGCAGTGAATACGGGGGGACTAATGAGCAGTTCTTC.

The chain employs TRBV5-1 and TRBJ1-5, with TRBD1 identical over 8 bases. In germline, CDR1 is SGHRS, CDR2 YFSETQ. The ends lost 4 bases at V and 1 base at J; junction bases unmatched: 4. This CDR3 contains 15 residues. CDR3 bases: TGCGCCAGCAGCCCCGGGACAGGAAGCAATCAGCCCCAGCATTTT. Translation gives CASSPGTGSNQPQHF.

The rearrangement joins TRBV19 to TRBJ2-7; tentative D call: TRBD1 (6 bases). Trimming left V 2 bases short and J 5 bases short, with 13 bases between. This CDR3 has 14 amino acids. The germline gives CDR1 LNHDA, CDR2 SQIVND (reference sequence). The CDR3 region has the DNA TGTGCCAGTAGTATACTGCAGGGGTTCCACGAGCAGTACTTC. Its protein is CASSILQGFHEQYF. The whole variable domain, filled in from reference TRBV19 and TRBJ2-7, reads DGGITQSPKYLFRKEGQNVTLSCEQNLNHDAMYWYRQDPGQGLRLIYYSQIVNDFQKGDIAEGYSVSREKKESFPLTVTSAQKNPTAFYLCASSILQGFHEQYFGPGTRLTVT.

The V and J genes are TRBV7-9 and TRBJ2-3; no firm D call. The CDR3 consists of 15 residues. Germline V gives CDR1 SEHNR, CDR2 FQNEAQ (reference sequence). V was trimmed by 1 base and J by 4 bases, leaving 12 bases between them. CDR3 protein: CASSLDRVSADTQYF. DNA of the CDR3: TGTGCCAGCAGCTTAGACAGAGTAAGCGCAGATACGCAGTATTTT.

This rearrangement joins TRBV4-1 to TRBJ2-7; D ambiguous. The ends were cut back, 0 bases at V and 4 bases at J, with 7 bases in the middle. Germline-derived CDR1 and CDR2 are MGHRA and YSYEKL. This CDR3 region has 13 residues. CDR3 sequence: CASSQDWGYEQYF. The CDR3, as DNA: TGCGCCAGCAGCCAAGATTGGGGTTACGAGCAGTACTTC.

This clone appeared a single time. This sample also contains other DNA sequences that code for the same CDR3. The J gene is TRBJ1-6, the V gene TRBV9; 7 nucleotides agree with TRBD1. The CDR3 sequence is 17 residues long. Germline V gives CDR1 SGDLS, CDR2 YYNGEE. V was clipped by 0 bases and J by 1 base; unmatched bases: 4. In DNA, the CDR3 is TGTGCCAGCAGCGTAGGACAGGGCAGATCCTATAATTCACCCCTCCACTTT. The encoded protein is CASSVGQGRSYNSPLHF.

The CDR3 reads CASSKVRGGSYEQYF. The DNA of the CDR3 is TGTGCCAGCAGCAAGGTCAGGGGGGGGTCCTACGAGCAGTACTTC. J is TRBJ2-7 and V is TRBV21-1. TRBV21-1 is termed a pseudogene. The CDR3 runs to 15 residues.

The count of this clone is one. The rearrangement uses TRBV5-6 and TRBJ2-7; D is perhaps TRBD2 (5 bases). The CDR3 is 13 residues long. CDR1 is SGHDT, CDR2 YYEEEE, per germline. V lost 2 bases and J lost 5, with 11 bases in between. Written as DNA, the CDR3 is TGTGCCAGCAGCTTCGGGGTAGGAAACGAGCAGTACTTC. Translation: CASSFGVGNEQYF.

The J gene is TRBJ2-1, the V gene TRBV11-3; TRBD1 is a possible D gene (5 bases). The CDR3 length is 17 residues. V shed 0 bases and J shed 0 bases, with 12 bases lying between them. CDR1 SGHNT and CDR2 YENEEA come from the germline V gene. CDR3 amino acids: CASSLDVGPRSYNEQFF. CDR3 DNA sequence: TGTGCCAGCAGCTTAGATGTGGGGCCCCGCTCCTACAATGAGCAGTTCTTC.

The rearrangement links TRBV2 to TRBJ2-1; no firm D call. Trimming removed 8 bases at V and 0 bases at J, with 17 bases between. Germline-derived CDR1 and CDR2 are SNHLY and FYNNEI. The CDR3 length is 16 residues. CDR3 in DNA: TGTGCCAGCCCCACTGCCAATACTCACTCCTACAATGAGCAGTTCTTC. This encodes CASPTANTHSYNEQFF.

The chain links TRBV7-6 to TRBJ1-2; the D gene is possibly TRBD1 (6 bases). V gave up 5 bases and J gave up 2 bases, with 9 bases separating them. The CDR3 is made up of 13 amino acids. Looked up from germline, CDR1 is SGHVS and CDR2 is FNYEAQ. The CDR3 DNA is TGTGCCAGCAGCCCAACAGGGAACTATGGCTACACCTTC. Amino acids: CASSPTGNYGYTF. The entire variable domain, with the rest obtained from reference TRBV7-6 and TRBJ1-2, is as follows: GAGVSQSPRYKVTKRGQDVALRCDPISGHVSLYWYRQALGQGPEFLTYFNYEAQQDKSGLPNDRFSAERPEGSISTLTIQRTEQRDSAMYRCASSPTGNYGYTFGSGTRLTVV.

The chain couples TRBV5-1 to TRBJ2-5; no clear D. Germline-derived CDR1 and CDR2 are SGHRS and YFSETQ. The CDR3 spans 13 residues. The V and J ends lost 0 bases and 2 bases respectively, with 5 bases between them. CDR3 protein: CASSLGPQETQYF. CDR3 DNA sequence: TGCGCCAGCAGCTTGGGTCCACAAGAGACCCAGTACTTC.

The gene calls are TRBV11-2 and TRBJ2-5, with D perhaps matching TRBD2 (6 bases). From germline, CDR1 is SGHAT and CDR2 FQNNGV. The CDR3 loop spans 13 amino acids. V lost 3 bases to trimming and J lost 1 base, with 6 bases between them. CDR3 sequence: CASSLGLQETQYF. The CDR3 nucleotides are TGTGCCAGCAGCTTGGGACTCCAAGAGACCCAGTACTTC.

The chain links TRBV6-6 to TRBJ1-1, with a possible D match to TRBD1 (5 bases). Germline V gene lookup returns CDR1 MNHNY and CDR2 SVGAGI (reference sequence). CDR3 length: 15 residues. Trimming stripped 5 bases from V and 5 bases from J, with 18 bases between. The CDR3 region is CASSQPRGSGTEAFF. The CDR3 DNA sequence: TGTGCCAGCAGTCAACCCCGGGGGTCGGGAACTGAAGCTTTCTTT.

The chain carries TRBV28 and TRBJ2-3; D is undetermined. Germline assignment: CDR1 MDHEN and CDR2 SYDVKM. Trimming shortened V by 6 bases and J by 2 bases, and 12 bases separated the two germline ends. The CDR3 length is 14 residues. The CDR3 loop reads CASSKTLFTDTQYF. As DNA, the CDR3 is TGTGCCAGCAGCAAAACCCTCTTCACAGATACGCAGTATTTT.

This chain links TRBV9 with TRBJ2-3; 10 bases line up with TRBD2. The V and J ends lost 4 bases and 5 bases, in that order; junction bases with no gene match: 16. The germline CDR1 and CDR2 sequences are SGDLS and YYNGEE. The CDR3 has 18 amino acids. The CDR3 loop reads CASSPRGSGGPIRDTQYF. As DNA, the CDR3 is TGTGCCAGCAGCCCCCGGGGTAGCGGGGGGCCGATTAGAGATACGCAGTATTTT.

V is TRBV5-1 and J is TRBJ1-1; D might be TRBD1 (6 bases). Germline V gene lookup returns CDR1 SGHRS and CDR2 YFSETQ. The CDR3 runs 17 residues. V gave up 2 bases and J gave up 3 bases, with 20 bases separating them. CDR3 coding DNA: TGCGCCAGCAGCTTCTATCAGAACAGGGATTTTCACACTGAAGCTTTCTTT. This codes for CASSFYQNRDFHTEAFF.

The CDR3 region has the DNA TGTGCCACCAGCAGAGGCATAGACAGGGGCCAGTACTTC. Encoded protein: CATSRGIDRGQYF. The genes are TRBV15 and TRBJ2-7; TRBD1 aligns across 8 bases. The germline V gene encodes CDR1 LNHNV and CDR2 YYDKDF (reference sequence). Losses at the gene ends were 1 base for V and 10 bases for J; bases not matched to a gene: 6. This CDR3 comprises 13 residues.

The V gene is TRBV9, the J gene TRBJ2-1, with TRBD2 matching 12 bases. Germline V gene lookup returns CDR1 SGDLS and CDR2 YYNGEE. J gave up 9 bases and V 1 base, and 8 bases lay outside the gene matches. The CDR3 totals 16 residues. This CDR3 reads CASSVKGTSGPIEQFF. CDR3 nucleotide sequence: TGTGCCAGCAGCGTAAAGGGGACTAGCGGGCCAATTGAGCAGTTCTTC. The full variable domain, rest sourced from reference TRBV9 and TRBJ2-1, is DSGVTQTPKHLITATGQRVTLRCSPRSGDLSVYWYQQSLDQGLQFLIQYYNGEERAKGNILERFSAQQFPDLHSELNLSSLELGDSALYFCASSVKGTSGPIEQFFGPGTRLTVL.

The DNA of the CDR3 is TGTGCCAGCAGTCCGTCGAGAGTCCCCTACGAGCAGTACTTC. Its translation: CASSPSRVPYEQYF. The rearrangement uses TRBV25-1 and TRBJ2-7; D is unresolved. The CDR3 loop spans 14 amino acids. Germline V CDR1 and CDR2: MGHDK, SYGVNS. Deletions cut 5 bases from V and 2 bases from J, with 13 bases between.

The rearrangement joins TRBV30 to TRBJ2-7; D call uncertain. Germline V gene data show CDR1 as GTSNPN and CDR2 as SVGIG (reference sequence). The V end lost 0 bases, the J end lost 2 bases, and 17 bases lay between the germline ends. The CDR3 runs 16 residues. Here the CDR3 DNA reads TGTGCCTGGAGTGTAGGCAGCTACCTCCGGACCTACGAGCAGTACTTC. This sequence encodes CAWSVGSYLRTYEQYF.

The chain is built from TRBV5-6 and TRBJ2-7; either TRBD1 or TRBD2 may supply D (6 bases each). The germline V gene encodes CDR1 SGHDT and CDR2 YYEEEE. Trimming stripped 5 bases from V and 3 bases from J, with 15 bases between. This CDR3 is built from 14 residues. The CDR3, as DNA: TGTGCCAGCAGTCAGGTGGGGGGCAGCTACGAGCAGTACTTC. Translation gives CASSQVGGSYEQYF. Full variable domain (missing parts from reference TRBV5-6 and TRBJ2-7): DAGVTQSPTHLIKTRGQQVTLRCSPKSGHDTVSWYQQALGQGPQFIFQYYEEEERQRGNFPDRFSGHQFPNYSSELNVNALLLGDSALYLCASSQVGGSYEQYFGPGTRLTVT.